Listed here are 12 T cell receptor beta chains from one sample, sequenced in a study of cytomegalovirus exposure and HLA in healthy donors. It was with 60 Vbeta and 13 Jbeta primers that the PCR ran. Sequencing used immunoSEQ multiplex PCR; TCRdb keeps in-frame clones, though not all of them. The sample consists of under 110,000 clones, approximately 80% of them appearing once. The sequencing sample was made of PBMCs. The receptor set was obtained from a man aged 55 to 69 in good health and CMV-seronegative.

The gene calls are TRBV5-1 and TRBJ2-2; 8 bases align to TRBD2. CDR3 size: 17 residues. Germline CDR1 SGHRS, CDR2 YFSETQ. V shed 0 bases and J 6 bases; nucleotides not matched to a gene: 10. The CDR3 loop reads CASSLVPAGGASGELFF. The CDR3 DNA sequence: TGCGCCAGCAGCTTGGTTCCTGCCGGGGGGGCTTCCGGGGAGCTGTTTTTT. Full variable domain (missing parts from reference TRBV5-1 and TRBJ2-2): KAGVTQTPRYLIKTRGQQVTLSCSPISGHRSVSWYQQTPGQGLQFLFEYFSETQRNKGNFPGRFSGRQFSNSRSEMNVSTLELGDSALYLCASSLVPAGGASGELFFGEGSRLTVL.

The genes are TRBV5-1 and TRBJ1-5; 11 bases are shared with TRBD1. V lost 0 bases and J lost 8; bases outside the gene matches: 4. This CDR3 contains 15 residues. Germline lookup yields CDR1 SGHRS and CDR2 YFSETQ. CDR3 bases: TGCGCCAGCAGCTTGGCAGGGACAGGGGGTGAGCCCCAGCATTTT. As protein: CASSLAGTGGEPQHF.

This clone was picked up one time. This rearrangement joins TRBV5-1 to TRBJ2-3; D gene uncertain. The V and J ends lost 1 base and 2 bases respectively, with 11 bases between them. Per germline, CDR1 SGHRS and CDR2 YFSETQ. The CDR3 runs to 15 residues. This CDR3 reads CASSLSLRPTDTQYF. The CDR3 DNA is TGCGCCAGCAGCTTGAGCCTCCGTCCCACAGATACGCAGTATTTT.

The chain links TRBV5-5 to TRBJ1-6; D not resolved. Trimming shortened V by 4 bases and J by 0 bases, and 14 bases separated the two germline ends. The V gene's germline CDR1 is SGHKS and CDR2 YYEKEE (reference sequence). CDR3 length: 17 amino acids. CDR3 sequence (DNA): TGTGCCAGCAGCCGAGGTGCGGATTTCTCCTATAATTCACCCCTCCACTTT. Translated, it gives CASSRGADFSYNSPLHF. The complete variable domain, with remaining parts taken from reference TRBV5-5 and TRBJ1-6, reads DAGVTQSPTHLIKTRGQQVTLRCSPISGHKSVSWYQQVLGQGPQFIFQYYEKEERGRGNFPDRFSARQFPNYSSELNVNALLLGDSALYLCASSRGADFSYNSPLHFGNGTRLTVT.

This clone was picked up a small number of times. This chain connects TRBV7-2 to TRBJ1-1; D gene unclear. Germline values: CDR1 SGHTA, CDR2 FQGNSA. With 2 bases removed from V and 1 base from J, the gap between germline ends came to 8 bases. The CDR3 totals 14 residues. CDR3 DNA sequence: TGTGCCAGCAGCTTACTACGGTCGAACACTGAAGCTTTCTTT. Residues: CASSLLRSNTEAFF.

This clone has only one observation. This chain uses TRBV7-2 with TRBJ2-5; TRBD2 might be the D (5 bases). V was cut by 1 base and J by 1 base, with 7 bases left in between. Germline assignment: CDR1 SGHTA and CDR2 FQGNSA. CDR3 size: 14 residues. The chain's CDR3 is CASSLERAQETQYF. In DNA, the CDR3 is TGTGCCAGCAGCTTAGAGAGGGCCCAAGAGACCCAGTACTTC.

The V call is TRBV19, the J call TRBJ1-6, with TRBD1 matching 10 bases. Germline loops: CDR1 LNHDA, CDR2 SQIVND (reference sequence). CDR3 size: 15 residues. J was trimmed by 5 bases and V by 5 bases; bases with no gene match: 3. The CDR3 here is CASSLDRGNNSPLHF. DNA for the CDR3: TGTGCCAGTAGTCTGGACAGGGGGAATAATTCACCCCTCCACTTT.

The V and J genes are TRBV4-3 and TRBJ2-3; 9 nucleotides agree with TRBD2. Germline loops: CDR1 LGHNA, CDR2 YSLEER. Unmatched junction bases numbered 2, after V lost 1 base and J lost 3 bases. CDR3 length: 15 amino acids. The CDR3 loop reads CASSQGAGGTDTQYF. Written as DNA, the CDR3 is TGCGCCAGCAGCCAAGGCGCGGGGGGGACAGATACGCAGTATTTT.

The V and J genes are TRBV5-4 and TRBJ1-2, with 10 bases that match TRBD1. The CDR3 covers 14 residues. With V trimmed by 5 bases and J by 5 bases, 6 bases remained unmatched. Germline CDR1 SGHNT, CDR2 YYREEE (reference sequence). Here the CDR3 DNA reads TGTGCCAGCAGTTTCCCGGGACAGGGGTATGGCTACACCTTC. Its protein is CASSFPGQGYGYTF.

The chain uses TRBV5-1 and TRBJ1-1; the match to TRBD1 covers 7 bases. V was pared by 2 bases and J by 1 base, with 5 bases of the junction left unmatched. Per germline, CDR1 SGHRS and CDR2 YFSETQ. CDR3 length equals 15 residues. The CDR3 reads CASSFDRVGNTEAFF. CDR3 DNA sequence: TGCGCCAGCAGCTTCGACAGGGTAGGGAACACTGAAGCTTTCTTT.

The chain combines TRBV4-1 with TRBJ1-1, with D possibly being TRBD1 (6 bases). Germline V gene sequence: CDR1 MGHRA, CDR2 YSYEKL. The CDR3 is made up of 15 amino acids. V dropped 0 bases and J dropped 3 bases, with 11 bases sitting between them. The CDR3 here is CASSQDAQGHTEAFF. The CDR3 bases are TGCGCCAGCAGCCAAGACGCCCAGGGGCACACTGAAGCTTTCTTT.

About this clone: This same CDR3 is encoded by further DNA sequences in the sample. The rearrangement joins TRBV7-9 to TRBJ1-6; D gene uncertain. Between the trimmed V and J ends, which lost 3 bases and 5 bases, there was a span of 5 bases. Looked up from germline, CDR1 is SEHNR and CDR2 is FQNEAQ (reference sequence). This CDR3 comprises 13 residues. CDR3 amino acids: CASSLRNNSPLHF. The CDR3 nucleotides are TGTGCCAGCAGCTTGCGGAATAATTCACCCCTCCACTTT. Full variable domain (outside the CDR3, taken from reference TRBV7-9 and TRBJ1-6): DTGVSQNPRHKITKRGQNVTFRCDPISEHNRLYWYRQTLGQGPEFLTYFQNEAQLEKSRLLSDRFSAERPKGSFSTLEIQRTEQGDSAMYLCASSLRNNSPLHFGNGTRLTVT.